The clone carrying this T cell receptor (beta chain) was counted many times. The antigen is undetermined. Each CDR3 protein is one row after TCRdb ran MiXCR on the 5' RACE reads. The repertoire holds under 85,000 distinct CDR3 sequences, 10% seen once, with under 2% in the top ten. This specimen belongs to a study of neurological immune-mediated disorders. Study-wide results and limits: None of the CDR3 amino acid sequences found in expanded clones was shared across subjects. This suggests that the TCR-beta repertoires were private in all groups. Multiple sclerosis was found to have the least TCR clonal expansion, below healthy controls, and HTLV-1-associated myelopathy the most.

The CDR3 has 12 residues. Looked up from germline, CDR1 is SGHRS and CDR2 is YFSETQ. The ends were cut back, 5 bases at V and 1 base at J, with 6 bases in the middle. Sequenced sample: PBMCs. This chain connects TRBV5-1 to TRBJ1-2, with unresolved D. This clonotype originated in a man in his forties or fifties in good health. The DNA for the CDR3 is TGCGCCAGCAGTGAGGTTAACTATGGCTACACCTTC. Translating gives CASSEVNYGYTF.